Listed here are 25 T cell receptor beta chains from one sample, sequenced in a study of blood T cell repertoires in COVID-19. Profiled with immunoSEQ multiplex PCR; TCRdb holds only in-frame clones, not every one. Among some 66,000 clones listed, approximately 91% were seen once. The sample consisted of peripheral blood. The receptor set was obtained from a human donor in a cohort sampled during active COVID-19.

The chain is built from TRBV7-2 and TRBJ2-1; 10 bases are shared with TRBD1. The CDR3 is 16 amino acids. CDR1 and CDR2 from the germline V gene are SGHTA and FQGNSA. The ends lost 5 bases at V and 8 bases at J; junction bases unmatched: 12. The CDR3 reads CASSIQGTGAVDEQFF. Here the CDR3 DNA reads TGTGCCAGCAGCATCCAGGGGACAGGGGCGGTCGATGAGCAGTTCTTC.

This clone was seen more than once but under ten times. This chain uses TRBV11-2 with TRBJ2-7, with a possible D match to TRBD1 (6 bases). The germline V gene encodes CDR1 SGHAT and CDR2 FQNNGV. Trimming took off 7 bases at V and 3 bases at J, with 16 bases between the two ends. The CDR3 loop spans 14 amino acids. The CDR3 nucleotides read TGTGCCAGCACCCCGGGACACTCGGACTACGAGCAGTACTTC. Residues: CASTPGHSDYEQYF.

The chain couples TRBV3-1 (or the pseudogene TRBV3-2) to TRBJ2-3, with D unclear. V lost 1 base and J lost 4, with 15 bases in between. Germline V gives CDR1 LGHDT, CDR2 YNNKEL (reference sequence). CDR3 length equals 16 residues. CDR3 loop: CASSQAIARGADTQYF. In DNA, the CDR3 is TGTGCCAGCAGCCAAGCGATCGCTAGAGGCGCAGATACGCAGTATTTT.

The chain is built from TRBV19 and TRBJ1-4; 9 nucleotides match TRBD1. The CDR3 consists of 14 residues. The V segment lost 3 bases and the J segment 5 bases; nucleotides outside the gene matches: 1. Germline CDR1 and CDR2: LNHDA and SQIVND (reference sequence). The CDR3 is CASSMTGGNEKLFF. The CDR3 DNA is TGTGCCAGTAGTATGACAGGGGGAAATGAAAAACTGTTTTTT. The complete variable domain, with remaining parts taken from reference TRBV19 and TRBJ1-4, reads DGGITQSPKYLFRKEGQNVTLSCEQNLNHDAMYWYRQDPGQGLRLIYYSQIVNDFQKGDIAEGYSVSREKKESFPLTVTSAQKNPTAFYLCASSMTGGNEKLFFGSGTQLSVL.

The table lists this clone with a count of one. The chain has TRBV6-1 and TRBJ1-5; D is unclear. The length of the CDR3 is 11 residues. V was trimmed by 3 bases and J by 9 bases, leaving 6 bases between them. The V gene's germline CDR1 is MNHNS and CDR2 SASEGT. CDR3: CASSEAGPQHF. CDR3 in DNA: TGTGCCAGCAGTGAGGCAGGGCCCCAGCATTTT.

The rearrangement links TRBV6-5 to TRBJ1-1; weak D call: TRBD1 (6 bases). Germline V gene lookup returns CDR1 MNHEY and CDR2 SVGAGI. Trimming took off 3 bases at V and 1 base at J, with 15 bases between the two ends. The CDR3 runs 16 residues. The CDR3 nucleotides are TGTGCCAGCAGTTATGACGGGGGGGGCAGGAACACTGAAGCTTTCTTT. Amino acid sequence: CASSYDGGGRNTEAFF.

The chain has TRBV5-1 and TRBJ2-5; TRBD2 matches 13 bases. The CDR3 sequence is 16 residues long. J gave up 5 bases and V 5 bases, and 9 bases lay outside the gene matches. Germline CDR1 is SGHRS and CDR2 is YFSETQ. CDR3 nucleotide sequence: TGCGCCAGCAGGCCCGGGACTAGCGGGAACAGGGAGACCCAGTACTTC. Its translation: CASRPGTSGNRETQYF.

The chain is built from TRBV21-1 and TRBJ1-5. TRBV21-1 constitutes a pseudogene. The CDR3 totals 17 residues. The CDR3, as DNA: TGTGCCAGCGTCGGGGACTTCCACCCTTATAGCAATCAGCCCCAGCATTTT. Its translation is CASVGDFHPYSNQPQHF.

This chain connects TRBV7-6 to TRBJ2-1, with D perhaps matching TRBD2 (6 bases). Trimming took off 1 base at V and 7 bases at J, with 17 bases between the two ends. This CDR3 spans 16 amino acids. Germline V lookup: CDR1 SGHVS, CDR2 FNYEAQ. CDR3 protein: CASSLGGVGVGNEQFF. CDR3 bases: TGTGCCAGCAGCTTAGGGGGGGTGGGAGTTGGTAATGAGCAGTTCTTC.

The chain joins TRBV4-3 to TRBJ1-5; perhaps TRBD1 as D (5 bases). V lost 4 bases to trimming and J lost 7 bases, with 17 bases between them. From germline, CDR1 is LGHNA and CDR2 YSLEER. This CDR3 contains 15 residues. CDR3 loop: CASSRSYRGTQPQHF. DNA for the CDR3: TGCGCCAGCAGCCGGAGCTATAGGGGTACCCAGCCCCAGCATTTT.

Only a few counts were recorded for this clone. This chain's CDR3 is CASSPGVMGGNTIYF. The CDR3 nucleotides are TGTGCCAGCAGCCCAGGGGTCATGGGTGGAAACACCATATATTTT. The chain joins TRBV11-2 to TRBJ1-3; D may be TRBD1 (6 bases). The germline gives CDR1 SGHAT, CDR2 FQNNGV. V dropped 5 bases and J dropped 3 bases, with 14 bases sitting between them. The CDR3 runs to 15 residues. The complete variable domain, with remaining parts taken from reference TRBV11-2 and TRBJ1-3, reads EAGVAQSPRYKIIEKRQSVAFWCNPISGHATLYWYQQILGQGPKLLIQFQNNGVVDDSQLPKDRFSAERLKGVDSTLKIQPAKLEDSAVYLCASSPGVMGGNTIYFGEGSWLTVV.

The rearrangement uses TRBV7-3 and TRBJ2-5, with TRBD2 matching over 7 bases. With 3 bases clipped from V and 5 bases from J, the junction kept 9 bases outside the gene matches. This CDR3 region has 15 residues. CDR1 SGHTA and CDR2 FQGTGA come from the germline V gene. The CDR3 DNA follows: TGTGCCAGCAGCTTCGTTGGGGGAGGGACGGAGACCCAGTACTTC. It specifies CASSFVGGGTETQYF.

This rearrangement joins TRBV7-2 to TRBJ2-7; no clear D. Germline assignment: CDR1 SGHTA and CDR2 FQGNSA. The CDR3 covers 14 residues. The germline V and J ends were trimmed by 1 base and 0 bases, with 7 bases remaining between them. The CDR3 DNA follows: TGTGCCAGCAGCTTAGGACTCGCCTCCTACGAGCAGTACTTC. Translation gives CASSLGLASYEQYF.

V usage is TRBV19 and J usage is TRBJ2-1; D perhaps matches TRBD1 (7 bases). CDR1 and CDR2 (germline): LNHDA, SQIVND (reference sequence). The CDR3 is 16 residues long. The ends were cut back, 3 bases at V and 1 base at J, with 13 bases in the middle. The DNA for the CDR3 is TGTGCCAGTAGTATCGCAGGGGGGACTTCCTACAATGAGCAGTTCTTC. It specifies CASSIAGGTSYNEQFF.

The chain uses TRBV4-3 and TRBJ2-7, with 7 bases identical to TRBD1. The ends lost 5 bases at V and 3 bases at J; junction bases unmatched: 10. The CDR3 totals 15 residues. The germline CDR1 and CDR2 sequences are LGHNA and YSLEER. The CDR3 DNA follows: TGCGCCAGCAGCACCCGACAGGGTAATAACTACGAGCAGTACTTC. Translated: CASSTRQGNNYEQYF.

The chain has TRBV7-9 and TRBJ2-1; 11 nucleotides align to TRBD2. The length of the CDR3 is 18 residues. CDR1 is SEHNR and CDR2 is FQNEAQ in the germline V gene (reference sequence). With 1 base clipped from V and 3 bases from J, the junction kept 8 bases outside the gene matches. CDR3: CASSLGSTSGGRYNEQFF. DNA for the CDR3: TGTGCCAGCAGCTTAGGATCTACTAGCGGGGGCCGCTACAATGAGCAGTTCTTC.

This chain uses TRBV6-1 with TRBJ1-6; TRBD1 agrees at 8 bases. This CDR3 is 17 amino acids long. The germline V gene has CDR1 MNHNS and CDR2 SASEGT. The J segment lost 2 bases and the V segment lost 3 bases, leaving 6 bases of the junction unmatched. The CDR3: CASSDRQGFPYNSPLHF. The CDR3 nucleotides are TGTGCCAGCAGTGATCGACAGGGGTTCCCCTATAATTCACCCCTCCACTTT.

V usage is TRBV2 and J usage is TRBJ1-2; TRBD1 matches 10 bases. Germline-derived CDR1 and CDR2 are SNHLY and FYNNEI. CDR3 length: 15 amino acids. Germline trimming cut 2 bases from V and 7 bases from J; bases unmatched to any gene: 7. CDR3 nucleotide sequence: TGTGCCAGCAGTGAAAGAGACAGGGGGCTTAGTGGCTACACCTTC. Its translation is CASSERDRGLSGYTF.

The chain employs TRBV4-2 and TRBJ1-6; 12 bases agree with TRBD1. J lost 10 bases, V lost 3 bases, and 1 base had no gene match. Germline-derived CDR1 and CDR2 are LGHNA and YNFKEQ. The CDR3 is 14 residues long. The CDR3 loop reads CASSQGTGGSPLHF. In DNA form, the CDR3 reads TGTGCCAGCAGCCAGGGGACAGGGGGCTCACCCCTCCACTTT.

The chain links TRBV19 to TRBJ2-7; a possible D gene is TRBD2 (5 bases). Per germline, CDR1 LNHDA and CDR2 SQIVND (reference sequence). Trimming shortened V by 5 bases and J by 2 bases, and 10 bases separated the two germline ends. The CDR3 is 13 residues long. The CDR3 coding sequence is TGTGCCAGTAGTGATCGGGGTGCCTACGAGCAGTACTTC. Protein: CASSDRGAYEQYF.

This chain uses TRBV5-1 with TRBJ2-1, with 13 bases identical to TRBD2. This CDR3 has 15 amino acids. V gave up 4 bases and J gave up 8 bases; unmatched junction bases: 6. From germline, CDR1 is SGHRS and CDR2 YFSETQ. Here the CDR3 DNA reads TGCGCCAGCAGCCGGACTAGCGGGAGTGGGGATGAGCAGTTCTTC. It codes for CASSRTSGSGDEQFF.

This clone is medium-sized in the sample. This chain joins TRBV6-4 and TRBJ2-2; D is undetermined. Looked up from germline, CDR1 is MRHNA and CDR2 is SNTAGT. The length of the CDR3 is 15 residues. Trimming cost V 5 bases and J 5 bases, with 15 bases left between them. CDR3 sequence reads: CASSPFLAETGELFF. In DNA form, the CDR3 reads TGTGCCAGCAGTCCCTTTTTAGCCGAGACCGGGGAGCTGTTTTTT.

The genes are TRBV27 and TRBJ2-7; tentatively, D is TRBD2 (5 bases). The V and J ends lost 2 bases and 5 bases respectively, with 16 bases between them. CDR1 and CDR2 from the germline V gene are MNHEY and SMNVEV (reference sequence). This CDR3 region has 15 residues. CDR3 sequence (DNA): TGTGCCAGCAGTTTACCCTGGACTTATAATAACGAGCAGTACTTC. As protein: CASSLPWTYNNEQYF.

The chain recombines TRBV21-1 with TRBJ1-1; the table's D call of TRBD1 was not tested on the DNA. TRBV21-1 is reported as a pseudogene. The CDR3 runs 15 residues. The CDR3 region is CASRSMGQSLVEAFF. The CDR3 nucleotides read TGTGCCAGCAGATCAATGGGACAGTCTTTAGTTGAAGCTTTCTTT.

J is TRBJ1-2 and V is TRBV6-6, with 7 bases lining up with TRBD1. V trimming: 3 bases; J trimming: 5 bases; junction bases outside the gene matches: 12. CDR1 MNHNY and CDR2 SVGAGI come from the germline V gene (reference sequence). The CDR3 is 16 amino acids. As DNA, the CDR3 is TGTGCCAGCAGTTATCTAAACCCGGCGACAGGGTATGGCTACACCTTC. Translation gives CASSYLNPATGYGYTF.